The 25 T cell receptor beta chains listed next were all sequenced from one sample in a study of blood T cell repertoires in COVID-19. Generated by immunoSEQ multiplex PCR, the TCRdb table keeps only in-frame clones and is missing some. The data contain 540,000 or so clones, 85% to 90% of them singletons. The sequencing input was peripheral blood. These receptors originate from a woman aged 50 to 60 with COVID-19, enrolled during active disease.

There are a few counts of this clone. V is TRBV7-2 and J is TRBJ1-6, with D perhaps TRBD1 (5 bases). V was pared by 5 bases and J by 8 bases, with 16 bases between. From germline, CDR1 is SGHTA and CDR2 FQGNSA. The CDR3 has 15 amino acids. CDR3 loop: CASSRRRVTDSPLHF. The CDR3 DNA reads TGTGCCAGCAGCCGGCGCAGGGTAACCGATTCACCCCTCCACTTT.

V and J are TRBV19 and TRBJ2-3, with TRBD2 matching over 7 bases. Germline trimming cut 3 bases from V and 0 bases from J; bases unmatched to any gene: 9. The CDR3 covers 17 residues. Germline V gene lookup returns CDR1 LNHDA and CDR2 SQIVND (reference sequence). CDR3 sequence reads: CASSMRTSTLSTDTQYF. The CDR3 nucleotides read TGTGCCAGTAGTATGCGGACTAGTACCCTTAGCACAGATACGCAGTATTTT.

V usage is TRBV5-1 and J usage is TRBJ2-6, with unresolved D. The V gene's germline CDR1 is SGHRS and CDR2 YFSETQ. CDR3 length: 16 residues. Trimming took off 0 bases at V and 0 bases at J, with 7 bases between the two ends. CDR3 sequence (DNA): TGCGCCAGCAGCTTGGGACTTCTCTCTGGGGCCAACGTCCTGACTTTC. Translated, it gives CASSLGLLSGANVLTF. Full variable domain (missing parts from reference TRBV5-1 and TRBJ2-6): KAGVTQTPRYLIKTRGQQVTLSCSPISGHRSVSWYQQTPGQGLQFLFEYFSETQRNKGNFPGRFSGRQFSNSRSEMNVSTLELGDSALYLCASSLGLLSGANVLTFGAGSRLTVL.

This chain connects TRBV25-1 to TRBJ1-1, with a possible D match to TRBD1 (5 bases). CDR3 size: 13 residues. The germline V and J ends were trimmed by 6 bases and 4 bases, with 12 bases remaining between them. Germline CDR1 and CDR2: MGHDK and SYGVNS. The DNA of the CDR3 is TGTGCCAGCAGCGAGCGGGGGGTCACTGAAGCTTTCTTT. The encoded protein is CASSERGVTEAFF.

The chain employs TRBV27 and TRBJ1-1, with 7 bases fitting TRBD1. Trimming at V came to 3 bases and at J to 6 bases, leaving 4 bases not matched to a gene. The germline CDR1 and CDR2 sequences are MNHEY and SMNVEV (reference sequence). This CDR3 region has 13 residues. CDR3 coding DNA: TGTGCCAGCAGTTTGAGGGGGCTTTCTGAAGCTTTCTTT. It yields the protein CASSLRGLSEAFF.

CDR3: CASSTDRGTEAFF. For the CDR3, the DNA is TGTGCCAGTAGTACCGACAGGGGGACTGAAGCTTTCTTT. This chain links TRBV19 with TRBJ1-1; 9 nucleotides line up with TRBD1. Germline-derived CDR1 and CDR2 are LNHDA and SQIVND (reference sequence). This CDR3 comprises 13 residues. The J segment lost 5 bases and the V segment lost 4 bases, leaving 2 bases of the junction unmatched.

This chain uses TRBV15 with TRBJ1-3; possible D gene TRBD1, 5 bases. Germline V lookup: CDR1 LNHNV, CDR2 YYDKDF (reference sequence). V lost 0 bases, J lost 2 bases, and 11 bases lay in between. This CDR3 is built from 16 residues. The CDR3: CATSRDLGGTGNTIYF. The CDR3 coding sequence is TGTGCCACCAGCAGAGATCTGGGGGGGACTGGAAACACCATATATTTT.

The chain recombines TRBV27 with TRBJ1-5; D call uncertain. This CDR3 is 16 amino acids long. Trimming took 3 bases from V and 0 from J, leaving 12 bases between them. Germline CDR1 is MNHEY and CDR2 is SMNVEV (reference sequence). CDR3: CASSLKYLYSNQPQHF. CDR3 nucleotides: TGTGCCAGCAGTTTGAAGTATCTATATAGCAATCAGCCCCAGCATTTT.

The rearrangement links TRBV12-3 or TRBV12-4 to TRBJ2-4; D possibly corresponds to TRBD2 (6 bases). The CDR3 length is 11 residues. Trimming stripped 7 bases from V and 7 bases from J, with 8 bases between. The CDR3 reads CASKEGNIQYF. CDR3 nucleotides: TGTGCCAGCAAGGAGGGGAACATTCAGTACTTC.

This clone was seen just once. V is TRBV18 and J is TRBJ2-1, with TRBD1 as a possible D gene (5 bases). The CDR3 totals 14 residues. Trimming cost V 6 bases and J 4 bases, with 13 bases left between them. The germline gives CDR1 KGHSH, CDR2 LQKENI. CDR3 protein: CASSPQGRYNEQFF. CDR3 DNA: TGTGCCAGCTCCCCTCAGGGCCGATACAATGAGCAGTTCTTC.

The CDR3 sequence is CASSSPAAGRYGYTF. CDR3 bases: TGTGCCAGCAGCTCGCCCGCGGCAGGGCGCTATGGCTACACCTTC. This rearrangement joins TRBV7-9 to TRBJ1-2; possible D gene TRBD1, 5 bases. Germline values: CDR1 SEHNR, CDR2 FQNEAQ (reference sequence). V shed 4 bases and J shed 4 bases, with 16 bases lying between them. CDR3 size: 15 residues.

Details on this clone: The identical CDR3 is also encoded by other nucleotide sequences in the sample. This chain joins TRBV11-2 and TRBJ1-1; D call uncertain. The CDR3 has 14 amino acids. CDR1 SGHAT and CDR2 FQNNGV come from the germline V gene. The V and J ends lost 1 base and 0 bases respectively, with 6 bases between them. The CDR3, as DNA: TGTGCCAGCAGCTTAGGTCAGATGAACACTGAAGCTTTCTTT. Translating gives CASSLGQMNTEAFF.

The chain combines TRBV7-2 with TRBJ1-1; weak D call: TRBD1 (5 bases). Germline CDR1 reads SGHTA; CDR2 reads FQGNSA. The CDR3 covers 14 residues. V gave up 5 bases and J gave up 0 bases, with 10 bases separating them. CDR3 in DNA: TGTGCCAGCAGCCCAGGGAGGGTGAACACTGAAGCTTTCTTT. Protein sequence: CASSPGRVNTEAFF.

The CDR3 loop reads CASSPGQGLPQYF. The CDR3, as DNA: TGTGCCAGTAGTCCGGGACAGGGCTTGCCCCAGTACTTC. The chain has TRBV19 and TRBJ2-5, with 9 positions matching TRBD1. The CDR3 spans 13 residues. V lost 5 bases and J lost 9; bases outside the gene matches: 7. Germline-derived CDR1 and CDR2 are LNHDA and SQIVND (reference sequence).

This chain joins TRBV5-4 and TRBJ2-5, with TRBD2 matching over 11 bases. The V and J ends lost 3 bases and 1 base, in that order; junction bases with no gene match: 5. This CDR3 region has 16 residues. The germline CDR1 and CDR2 sequences are SGHNT and YYREEE (reference sequence). Written as DNA, the CDR3 is TGTGCCAGCAGCTCAGGGACTAGCGGTCTCCAAGAGACCCAGTACTTC. This encodes CASSSGTSGLQETQYF. Combining the CDR3 with reference TRBV5-4 and TRBJ2-5 gives the whole variable domain ETGVTQSPTHLIKTRGQQVTLRCSSQSGHNTVSWYQQALGQGPQFIFQYYREEENGRGNFPPRFSGLQFPNYSSELNVNALELDDSALYLCASSSGTSGLQETQYFGPGTRLLVL.

The chain has TRBV12-3 or TRBV12-4 and TRBJ1-3, with D perhaps matching TRBD1 (5 bases). This CDR3 spans 13 amino acids. Deletions cut 5 bases from V and 8 bases from J, with 13 bases between. The CDR3 region has the DNA TGTGCCAGCAGTCCGCGGGGGTTTGACACCATATATTTT. Translation: CASSPRGFDTIYF.

CDR3 residues: CASSIDQGGVGYGYTF. The CDR3 DNA is TGTGCCAGCAGTATAGACCAGGGAGGGGTGGGATATGGCTACACCTTC. The V and J genes are TRBV28 and TRBJ1-2, with D possibly being TRBD1 (5 bases). The length of the CDR3 is 16 residues. Germline assignment: CDR1 MDHEN and CDR2 SYDVKM. The V gene lost 5 bases and the J gene lost 5 bases, with 21 bases spanning the gap.

The rearrangement joins TRBV24-1 to TRBJ2-2, with D perhaps matching TRBD1 (6 bases). Germline V gene sequence: CDR1 KGHDR, CDR2 SFDVKD. The CDR3 consists of 15 residues. Between the trimmed V and J ends, which lost 7 bases and 1 base, there was a span of 12 bases. The DNA for the CDR3 is TGTGCCACCAGCCAGGGGCTCTGGAACACCGGGGAGCTGTTTTTT. This encodes CATSQGLWNTGELFF.

This clone was observed once. Other DNA sequences of this sample code for an identical CDR3. The chain recombines TRBV9 with TRBJ1-1; D perhaps matches TRBD1 (5 bases). The CDR3 runs to 13 residues. Germline CDR1 is SGDLS and CDR2 is YYNGEE. V was trimmed by 2 bases and J by 1 base, leaving 6 bases between them. The CDR3, as DNA: TGTGCCAGCAGCGTGACAGCGAACACTGAAGCTTTCTTT. This encodes CASSVTANTEAFF.

The V call is TRBV5-5, the J call TRBJ2-7, with D perhaps TRBD1 (6 bases). The CDR3 runs 15 residues. V lost 1 base, J lost 2 bases, and 13 bases lay in between. From germline, CDR1 is SGHKS and CDR2 YYEKEE (reference sequence). The CDR3 DNA sequence: TGTGCCAGCAGCTTGTTTGGGGGCTCCCCCTACGAGCAGTACTTC. Translation: CASSLFGGSPYEQYF.

V gene TRBV30 combines with J gene TRBJ1-2; 10 nucleotides agree with TRBD1. CDR3 length: 14 amino acids. In germline, CDR1 is GTSNPN, CDR2 SVGIG (reference sequence). Trimming removed 8 bases from V and 7 bases from J; junction bases left unmatched: 13. CDR3 sequence reads: CAGSGDRGFSGYTF. The CDR3 DNA reads TGTGCCGGCTCAGGGGACAGGGGTTTTTCTGGCTACACCTTC.

The rearrangement links TRBV19 to TRBJ1-1; 7 positions agree with TRBD1. The J segment lost 0 bases and the V segment lost 1 base, leaving 5 bases of the junction unmatched. Germline V lookup: CDR1 LNHDA, CDR2 SQIVND (reference sequence). This CDR3 comprises 16 residues. The CDR3 loop reads CASSIGQGPMNTEAFF. The CDR3 nucleotides are TGTGCCAGTAGTATAGGACAGGGACCCATGAACACTGAAGCTTTCTTT.

The DNA of the CDR3 is TGTGCCAGCACCCACCGGGAATCGCAAGCTTTCTTT. Protein sequence: CASTHRESQAFF. The chain is built from TRBV12-3 or TRBV12-4 and TRBJ1-1; D is undetermined. The CDR3 runs to 12 residues. The V end lost 7 bases, the J end lost 9 bases, and 15 bases lay between the germline ends.

The chain has TRBV30 and TRBJ1-3; D uncertain. V gave up 2 bases and J gave up 6 bases, with 26 bases separating them. Germline CDR1 is GTSNPN and CDR2 is SVGIG (reference sequence). CDR3 length equals 18 residues. The CDR3 DNA sequence: TGTGCCTGGAGTCCCCTCCTGGTGGGCCTTTCTGAATCAAACACCATATATTTT. It translates to CAWSPLLVGLSESNTIYF.

The J gene is TRBJ1-4, the V gene TRBV28, with 9 bases that match TRBD1. Germline-derived CDR1 and CDR2 are MDHEN and SYDVKM. The CDR3 totals 13 residues. The trim removed 8 bases at V and 11 bases at J, leaving 9 bases unmatched. CDR3 sequence reads: CASGTGPFEKLFF. DNA of the CDR3: TGTGCCAGCGGGACAGGGCCCTTTGAGAAACTGTTTTTT.